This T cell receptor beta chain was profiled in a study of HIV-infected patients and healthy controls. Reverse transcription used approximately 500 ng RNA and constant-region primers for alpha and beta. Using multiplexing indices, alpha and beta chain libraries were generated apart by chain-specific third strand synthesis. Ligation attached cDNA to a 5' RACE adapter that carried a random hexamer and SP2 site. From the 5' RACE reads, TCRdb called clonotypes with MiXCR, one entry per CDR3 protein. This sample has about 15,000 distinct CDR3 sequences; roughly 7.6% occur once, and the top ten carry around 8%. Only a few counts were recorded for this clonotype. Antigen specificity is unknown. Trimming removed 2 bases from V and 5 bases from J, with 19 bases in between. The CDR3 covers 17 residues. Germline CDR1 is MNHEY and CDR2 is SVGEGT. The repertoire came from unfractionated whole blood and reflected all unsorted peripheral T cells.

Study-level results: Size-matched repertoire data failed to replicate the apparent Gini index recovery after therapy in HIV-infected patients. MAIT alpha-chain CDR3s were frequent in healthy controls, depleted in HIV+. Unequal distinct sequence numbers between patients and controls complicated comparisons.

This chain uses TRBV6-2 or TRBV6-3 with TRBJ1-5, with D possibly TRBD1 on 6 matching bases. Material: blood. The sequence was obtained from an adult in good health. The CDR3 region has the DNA TGTGCCAGCAGTTACGCCAGCAGGGGATTCCGGTATCAGCCCCAGCATTTT. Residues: CASSYASRGFRYQPQHF.